This T cell receptor (beta chain) was sequenced for a study of cytomegalovirus exposure and HLA in healthy donors. Overall study findings and caveats: A later analysis reportedly found fewer N-insertions in an Asian-associated ancestry cluster than the approximately 700-donor mean. Most TCR beta V segments were productive about 90% or about 30% of the time in an earlier analysis.

In regard to this clone: Its matching antigen is unknown.

This CDR3 region has 15 residues. CDR1 LGHNA and CDR2 YSLEER come from the germline V gene. V shed 1 base, J shed 4 bases, and the junction held 6 bases outside the gene matches. It was with 60 Vbeta and 13 Jbeta primers that the PCR ran. In the authors' methods: Among the unique TCR beta chains that a later analysis counted, 70 million to 85 million in all, roughly 11 million were shared. Measured with immunoSEQ multiplex PCR; TCRdb has only the in-frame clones, and not every one. D and trimming were read from the DNA, whereas the V and J calls and clone size are those reported in that table. The sample lists 160,000 or so clones; under 90% were seen once.

The chain carries TRBV4-3 and TRBJ1-2, with 7 positions matching TRBD1. The sequence was collected from a man younger than 35 in good health and CMV-seronegative. Material: PBMCs. The CDR3 reads CASSQGVRDSYGYTF. Written as DNA, the CDR3 is TGCGCCAGCAGCCAAGGGGTCCGGGACAGCTATGGCTACACCTTC.